This T cell receptor (beta chain) was retrieved from a study of blood T cell repertoires in COVID-19 (TCRdb year 2020). A note on the overall study: Samples covering the acute and convalescent phases of COVID-19 were provided by collaborators in the United States, Italy and Spain. A de-identified subject ID, COVID-19 status, age in years and sex were almost always included in the sample metadata. Where available, HLA class I and class II types were taken from metadata supplied by the sample provider and were not determined by assay-based typing. The repertoires were made available in a free public database intended to serve as a resource for research on the immune response to SARS-CoV-2. Samples were obtained from the ongoing ImmuneRACE study (first 160 participants) and from some 1,300 subjects provided by 6 global collaborators. The prospective study material was composed of cDNA or gDNA derived from T cells, B-cell-depleted T cells, or PBMCs. Subjects who had been exposed to COVID-19, were actively infected with it, or had recovered from it provided the deeply sampled blood TCRbeta repertoires that made up the dataset.

In the case of this clone: The target of this receptor is not known. Base-call qualities are not available, and no considerably larger clone is one nucleotide away.

General study outcomes and caveats: How much clinical and demographic metadata was included differed by source and by participant, and the metadata was provided uncurated.

TCRbeta CDR3 regions were amplified from genomic DNA using the immunoSEQ Assay, a bias-controlled multiplex PCR. Per the source publication's procedure: The number of nucleated cells in each sample was estimated by amplification of reference gene primers within the assay. Sequence reads were collapsed and filtered to measure the absolute abundance of every unique TCRbeta CDR3 rearrangement. For each sample, productive Simpson clonality was calculated as the square root of Simpson's diversity index over productive rearrangements. Drawn from immuneACCESS, this table holds only the in-frame rearrangements with V and J called that TCRdb kept. Clones are partly lost; checked studies trace under half to an unresolved V gene and leave the rest unexplained. V and J calls and clone size are copied from that table; D and trimming were computed from the DNA. The sample yields 230,000 or so clones; 85% to 90% were counted once. The ten largest clonotypes hold approximately 4.6% of the sample.

Relative to germline, V is 7 bases shorter and J is 5 bases shorter, with 15 bases between their ends. The CDR3 starts with the cysteine, ends with the phenylalanine, and has 14 residues. The entry retains the CDR3 DNA only, 42 bases that are in frame from base 1. From the germline V gene (reference sequence), CDR1 is MNHNY and CDR2 is SVGAGI. A second Seattle source provided samples from volunteer blood donors who had recovered from COVID-19. Collaborating institutions collected whole blood in K2EDTA tubes following their own protocols. For TCRbeta analysis, collaborators shipped samples in one of three forms: frozen whole blood, isolated PBMCs, or DNA extracted from either of those sample types.

The chain uses TRBV6-6 and TRBJ1-5, with no confidently assigned D gene. Source material: peripheral blood. The receptor was isolated from a woman aged 40 to 50 who had recovered from COVID-19. This receptor carries the CDR3 CASKSKTSHQPQHF. The DNA sequence follows: TGTGCCAGCAAAAGTAAGACAAGTCATCAGCCCCAGCATTTT.